Sequencing of this TCR beta chain was carried out in a study of OX40 agonist ivuxolimab in advanced cancers. Whole-study context: Patients with prior anti-PD-1, anti-PD-L1 or anti-CTLA-4 therapy were eligible; roughly 40% had some.

Only in-frame clones appear in the TCRdb table, and some are missing; sequencing was by immunoSEQ multiplex PCR. The repertoire holds more than 10,000 clones, with 65% to 70% as singletons. Regarding this clone: The antigen remains undetermined.

Systemic immunosuppression or autoimmune disease history was grounds to exclude patients. The study, taken as a whole, reports: Antigens targeted by the expanded peripheral T cells were not determined.

V dropped 2 bases and J dropped 2; count of bases not matched to a gene: 11. Germline V gene data show CDR1 as SGHTA and CDR2 as FQGTGA. This CDR3 has 17 residues. Source: CD4+ or CD8+ T cells sorted from blood, taken in a trial of the OX40 agonist ivuxolimab. This receptor was identified in an adult with an advanced solid tumor such as melanoma, head and neck, liver or kidney cancer. V is TRBV7-3 and J is TRBJ1-2, with 7 bases aligning to TRBD1. CDR3 amino acids: CASSLSVAGGVNYGYTF. The CDR3 nucleotides read TGTGCCAGCAGCTTATCGGTAGCAGGGGGAGTGAACTATGGCTACACCTTC.